This T cell receptor (beta chain) was sequenced for a study of blood T cells in healthy people across ages. Study-level findings and limits: Observed TCR beta diversity showed a strong correlation with the percentage of naive T cells as measured by flow cytometry. Investigators treated diversity estimates from one million T cells as underestimates.

The authors ran a second PCR of 7 to 11 cycles using a sample-barcoded 5' primer and a J-beta primer mix. TCRdb reprocessed the 5' RACE reads via MiXCR and lists one record per CDR3 protein. The table shows about 1.5 million distinct CDR3 sequences, with 35% to 45% occurring only once. This clonotype was counted only a few times. No antigen is known for it. Sequenced input: blood. The clonotype was recovered from a woman aged 18-29 years in good health.

The CDR3 region has the DNA TGTGCCAGCAGCCGAGGTGGGGGGGCGCGGTATGGCTACACCTTC. This encodes CASSRGGGARYGYTF. The rearrangement joins TRBV6-6 to TRBJ1-2, with a weak D call TRBD1 (6 bases). The CDR3 sequence is 15 residues long. In germline, CDR1 is MNHNY, CDR2 SVGAGI (reference sequence). The V and J ends lost 6 bases and 5 bases respectively, with 19 bases between them.